The T cell receptor (beta chain) under discussion was sequenced for a study of blood T cell repertoires in COVID-19. About the research overall: COVID-19 samples from acute and convalescent phases originated in the United States, Italy and Spain.

Assay used: immunoSEQ multiplex PCR; TCRdb lists only in-frame clones, some missing. The table lists 25,000 to 30,000 clones, about 90% of them singletons, with roughly 8.4% in the top ten. The trim removed 5 bases at V and 4 bases at J, leaving 11 bases unmatched. CDR3 length: 17 amino acids. Germline V gives CDR1 SGHTA, CDR2 FQGNSA. This chain uses TRBV7-2 with TRBJ1-2; TRBD1 agrees at 12 bases. This receptor was identified in a woman aged 45-65 years with active COVID-19. Sequenced sample: peripheral blood. The CDR3 DNA follows: TGTGCCAGCAGCCCTCCCGGGACAGGGGGCATTGTCTATGGCTACACCTTC. Amino acid sequence: CASSPPGTGGIVYGYTF.